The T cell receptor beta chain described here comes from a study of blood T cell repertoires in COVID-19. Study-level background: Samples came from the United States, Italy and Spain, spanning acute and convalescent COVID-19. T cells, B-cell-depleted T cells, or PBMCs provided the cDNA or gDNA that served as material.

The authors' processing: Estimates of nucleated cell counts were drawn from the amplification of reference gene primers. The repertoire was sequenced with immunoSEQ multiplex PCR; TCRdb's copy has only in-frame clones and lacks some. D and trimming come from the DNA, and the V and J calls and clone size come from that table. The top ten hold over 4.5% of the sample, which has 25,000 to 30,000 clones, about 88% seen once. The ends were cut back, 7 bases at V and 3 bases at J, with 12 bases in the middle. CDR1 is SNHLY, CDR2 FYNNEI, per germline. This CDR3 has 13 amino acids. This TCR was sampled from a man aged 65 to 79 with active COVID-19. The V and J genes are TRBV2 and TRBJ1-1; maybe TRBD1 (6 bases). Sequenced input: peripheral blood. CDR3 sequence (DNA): TGTGCCAGCACAGAGGACAGAGACACTGAAGCTTTCTTT. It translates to CASTEDRDTEAFF.